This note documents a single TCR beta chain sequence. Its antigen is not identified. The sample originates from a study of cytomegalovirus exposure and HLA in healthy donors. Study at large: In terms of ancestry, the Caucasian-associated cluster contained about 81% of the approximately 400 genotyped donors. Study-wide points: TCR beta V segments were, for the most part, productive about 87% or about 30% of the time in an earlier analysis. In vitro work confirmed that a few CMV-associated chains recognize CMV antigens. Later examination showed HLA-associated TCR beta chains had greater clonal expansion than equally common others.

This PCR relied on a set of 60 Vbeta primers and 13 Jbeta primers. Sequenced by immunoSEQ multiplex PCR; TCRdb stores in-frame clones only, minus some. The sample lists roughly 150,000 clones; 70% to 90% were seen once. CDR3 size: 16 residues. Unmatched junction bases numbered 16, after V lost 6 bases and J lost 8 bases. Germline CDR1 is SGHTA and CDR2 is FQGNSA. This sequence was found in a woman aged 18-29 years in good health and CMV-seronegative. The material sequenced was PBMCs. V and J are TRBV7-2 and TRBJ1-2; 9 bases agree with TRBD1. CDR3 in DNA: TGTGCCAGCAGTACCCGGGGGGGACAGGGCTACACGGGCTACACCTTC. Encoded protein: CASSTRGGQGYTGYTF.